These 32 T cell receptor beta chains were all obtained from the same sample, sequenced in a study of CD8+ T cells in alopecia areata. Following extraction, RNA underwent reverse transcription to cDNA, which served as the sequencing template. Sequencing used immunoSEQ multiplex PCR; TCRdb keeps in-frame clones, though not all of them. The repertoire includes approximately 130,000 clones, roughly 55% of them detected once, and roughly 5% sits in the top ten. The treatment denotes: oral pan-JAK inhibitor, 5-10 mg twice daily. The sample in question was CD4+ T cells sorted from blood, obtained at week 4, from a patient treated with tofacitinib. Receptors were obtained from a human donor with alopecia areata.

The rearrangement uses TRBV6-1 and TRBJ2-2, with TRBD2 matching over 7 bases. In germline, CDR1 is MNHNS, CDR2 SASEGT. Losses at the gene ends were 4 bases for V and 6 bases for J; bases not matched to a gene: 11. This CDR3 comprises 16 residues. The CDR3: CASSVDPRGRAGELFF. The CDR3 DNA reads as TGTGCCAGCAGTGTGGACCCACGGGGGAGGGCCGGGGAGCTGTTTTTT.

The chain is built from TRBV30 and TRBJ2-5; perhaps TRBD1 as D (7 bases). Per germline, CDR1 GTSNPN and CDR2 SVGIG (reference sequence). V dropped 3 bases and J dropped 6 bases, with 14 bases sitting between them. The CDR3 consists of 13 residues. The chain's CDR3 is CAWRVAGGQTQYF. The CDR3 DNA follows: TGTGCCTGGAGGGTAGCAGGGGGGCAGACCCAGTACTTC.

The rearrangement uses TRBV20-1 and TRBJ2-7; D remains ambiguous. Germline lookup yields CDR1 DFQATT and CDR2 SNEGSKA (reference sequence). The V end lost 7 bases, the J end lost 4 bases, and 11 bases lay between the germline ends. The CDR3 consists of 11 residues. Written as DNA, the CDR3 is TGCAGTGGGTTATTGCGATACGAGCAGTACTTC. Residues: CSGLLRYEQYF.

This clone was found once. V is TRBV5-6 and J is TRBJ1-2; possible D gene TRBD1, 6 bases. V was clipped by 7 bases and J by 4 bases, with 20 bases between them. Germline CDR1 is SGHDT and CDR2 is YYEEEE. The CDR3 spans 15 residues. The DNA of the CDR3 is TGTGCCAGCGGGGACAAGGGGGATCGGGGCTATGGCTACACCTTC. Residues: CASGDKGDRGYGYTF.

The rearrangement uses TRBV7-2 and TRBJ1-2; 10 bases are shared with TRBD1. Trimming removed 5 bases from V and 3 bases from J; junction bases left unmatched: 6. From germline, CDR1 is SGHTA and CDR2 FQGNSA. The CDR3 extends over 15 amino acids. The CDR3, as DNA: TGTGCCAGCAGCGCAGTGACAGGGGGCGACTATGGCTACACCTTC. Its protein is CASSAVTGGDYGYTF.

The CDR3 loop reads CATSTSRDTQYF. DNA of the CDR3: TGTGCCACCAGCACTTCGCGAGATACGCAGTATTTT. This chain uses TRBV15 with TRBJ2-3; the D is unclear. Trimming took 4 bases from V and 5 from J, leaving 7 bases between them. The CDR3 covers 12 residues. Germline V gives CDR1 LNHNV, CDR2 YYDKDF (reference sequence).

This chain connects TRBV6-6 to TRBJ2-7; tentative D call: TRBD1 (8 bases). Germline CDR1 is MNHNY and CDR2 is SVGAGI (reference sequence). The CDR3 spans 15 residues. The germline V and J ends were trimmed by 6 bases and 1 base, with 16 bases remaining between them. The CDR3 region has the DNA TGTGCCAGCAGGGCACAGGGGGAGGGATCCTACGAGCAGTACTTC. Amino acids: CASRAQGEGSYEQYF.

This chain connects TRBV7-8 to TRBJ2-3; D might be TRBD2 (6 bases). The CDR3 consists of 16 residues. The V gene's germline CDR1 is SGHVS and CDR2 FQNEAQ. The V and J ends lost 4 bases and 2 bases respectively, with 16 bases between them. CDR3 protein: CASSSEGLLNTDTQYF. The CDR3 DNA reads TGTGCCAGCAGCTCGGAGGGACTGCTCAACACAGATACGCAGTATTTT.

By proportion, this clone is medium-sized (0.01 to 0.1%). CDR3 nucleotides: TGTGCCAGCTCCGGGGCCAATAATGAAAAACTGTTTTTT. Translated, it gives CASSGANNEKLFF. The chain employs TRBV2 and TRBJ1-4; a weak D match, TRBD1 (5 bases). The CDR3 totals 13 residues. Trimming pared 8 bases from V and 4 bases from J, leaving 11 bases between. Germline CDR1 reads SNHLY; CDR2 reads FYNNEI.

This clone was seen a few times. CDR3 region: CASSLGVMGESNQPQHF. CDR3 DNA: TGCGCCAGCAGCTTGGGTGTTATGGGCGAGAGCAATCAGCCCCAGCATTTT. This sequence joins TRBV5-1 and TRBJ1-5; no reliable D call. This CDR3 spans 17 amino acids. V gave up 0 bases and J gave up 1 base, with 14 bases separating them. Per the germline V gene, CDR1 is SGHRS and CDR2 is YFSETQ.

This clone was recorded once. V and J are TRBV28 and TRBJ2-5; TRBD1 might be the D (6 bases). The CDR3 spans 13 residues. The germline V and J ends were trimmed by 7 bases and 4 bases, with 13 bases remaining between them. Germline CDR1 is MDHEN and CDR2 is SYDVKM. The CDR3 loop is CASNSAGVETQYF. The CDR3 DNA reads TGTGCCAGCAACTCAGCAGGGGTAGAGACCCAGTACTTC. The whole variable domain, remainder taken from reference TRBV28 and TRBJ2-5, is DVKVTQSSRYLVKRTGEKVFLECVQDMDHENMFWYRQDPGLGLRLIYFSYDVKMKEKGDIPEGYSVSREKKERFSLILESASTNQTSMYLCASNSAGVETQYFGPGTRLLVL.

The J gene is TRBJ2-1, the V gene TRBV10-3, with 14 bases lining up with TRBD2. Germline CDR1 ENHRY, CDR2 SYGVKD. The V and J ends lost 10 bases and 6 bases, in that order; junction bases with no gene match: 5. This CDR3 is 14 amino acids long. CDR3 region: CASGTSGRSNEQFF. In DNA form, the CDR3 reads TGTGCCAGCGGGACTAGCGGGAGATCCAATGAGCAGTTCTTC.

This chain links TRBV29-1 with TRBJ2-5; 8 positions match TRBD1. V lost 4 bases to trimming and J lost 4 bases; unmatched junction nucleotides: 8. The germline V gene has CDR1 SQVTM and CDR2 ANQGSEA. This CDR3 has 14 residues. The DNA of the CDR3 is TGCAGCGTTGCCACCACAGGACAGGGAGAGACCCAGTACTTC. Its translation is CSVATTGQGETQYF. The full variable domain, with the rest looked up from reference TRBV29-1 and TRBJ2-5, is SAVISQKPSRDICQRGTSLTIQCQVDSQVTMMFWYRQQPGQSLTLIATANQGSEATYESGFVIDKFPISRPNLTFSTLTVSNMSPEDSSIYLCSVATTGQGETQYFGPGTRLLVL.

J is TRBJ2-1 and V is TRBV7-2; a weak D match, TRBD1 (6 bases). V was cut by 1 base and J by 10 bases, with 14 bases left in between. The CDR3 length is 14 residues. The germline CDR1 and CDR2 sequences are SGHTA and FQGNSA. The CDR3 region is CASSLGVQGYEQFF. Written as DNA, the CDR3 is TGTGCCAGCAGCTTAGGGGTGCAGGGGTACGAGCAGTTCTTC.

This clone was seen only a few times. The V call is TRBV29-1, the J call TRBJ2-5; 7 nucleotides agree with TRBD1. Trimming at V came to 4 bases and at J to 2 bases, leaving 4 bases not matched to a gene. The CDR3 length is 13 residues. Per germline, CDR1 SQVTM and CDR2 ANQGSEA. CDR3 in DNA: TGCAGCGTTGTAGGGACAGTACAAGAGACCCAGTACTTC. As protein: CSVVGTVQETQYF.

This clone was observed once. J is TRBJ2-1 and V is TRBV9, with D possibly TRBD1 on 6 matching bases. The V gene's germline CDR1 is SGDLS and CDR2 YYNGEE. The V end lost 1 base, the J end lost 2 bases, and 10 bases lay between the germline ends. The CDR3 runs 15 residues. The DNA for the CDR3 is TGTGCCAGCAGCGTATCCAGGGGCACCTACAATGAGCAGTTCTTC. This codes for CASSVSRGTYNEQFF.

This chain uses TRBV10-3 with TRBJ2-6; tentative D call: TRBD1 (5 bases). The CDR3 extends over 18 amino acids. V shed 8 bases and J shed 0 bases, with 20 bases lying between them. Per the germline V gene, CDR1 is ENHRY and CDR2 is SYGVKD. In DNA form, the CDR3 reads TGTGCCATCCCCACTTGGGAACGGACAAGCTCTGGGGCCAACGTCCTGACTTTC. Translating gives CAIPTWERTSSGANVLTF.

The chain has TRBV30 and TRBJ2-1; no definite D call. Per germline, CDR1 GTSNPN and CDR2 SVGIG (reference sequence). Between the trimmed V and J ends, which lost 2 bases and 9 bases, there was a span of 8 bases. The CDR3 length is 11 residues. The CDR3 sequence is CAWSRATEQFF. The DNA of the CDR3 is TGTGCCTGGAGTAGGGCGACTGAGCAGTTCTTC. Full variable domain (missing parts from reference TRBV30 and TRBJ2-1): SQTIHQWPATLVQPVGSPLSLECTVEGTSNPNLYWYRQAAGRGLQLLFYSVGIGQISSEVPQNLSASRPQDRQFILSSKKLLLSDSGFYLCAWSRATEQFFGPGTRLTVL.

This clone was recorded at least ten times. The chain joins TRBV5-6 to TRBJ1-2; D call uncertain. The CDR3 loop spans 15 amino acids. Between the trimmed V and J ends, which lost 0 bases and 0 bases, there was a span of 9 bases. In germline, CDR1 is SGHDT, CDR2 YYEEEE. In nucleotides, the CDR3 is TGTGCCAGCAGCTTGGTGGCGGGAGCTAACTATGGCTACACCTTC. Protein product: CASSLVAGANYGYTF.

The chain has TRBV19 and TRBJ2-7; D may correspond to TRBD1 or TRBD2 (5 bases each). V lost 5 bases and J lost 1, with 15 bases in between. Germline lookup yields CDR1 LNHDA and CDR2 SQIVND (reference sequence). There are 15 residues in the CDR3. The CDR3 spells CASSGSGTDSYEQYF. In nucleotides, the CDR3 is TGTGCCAGTAGTGGATCCGGGACGGATTCCTACGAGCAGTACTTC.

The chain couples TRBV2 to TRBJ1-2; D possibly corresponds to TRBD1 (5 bases). Germline V CDR1 and CDR2: SNHLY, FYNNEI. V was clipped by 0 bases and J by 2 bases, with 19 bases between them. This CDR3 region has 18 residues. CDR3 in DNA: TGTGCCAGCAGTGAAGCGGTGGGGGAGGCGGGCGCGAACTATGGCTACACCTTC. Amino acids: CASSEAVGEAGANYGYTF.

This chain links TRBV30 with TRBJ1-5; D possibly corresponds to TRBD1 (5 bases). Germline V gene data show CDR1 as GTSNPN and CDR2 as SVGIG (reference sequence). Trimming took 2 bases from V and 0 from J, leaving 17 bases between them. This CDR3 is 17 amino acids long. The CDR3 region is CAWSPPLTASSNQPQHF. CDR3 nucleotides: TGTGCCTGGAGTCCCCCCCTGACAGCCTCTAGCAATCAGCCCCAGCATTTT. Full variable domain (missing parts from reference TRBV30 and TRBJ1-5): SQTIHQWPATLVQPVGSPLSLECTVEGTSNPNLYWYRQAAGRGLQLLFYSVGIGQISSEVPQNLSASRPQDRQFILSSKKLLLSDSGFYLCAWSPPLTASSNQPQHFGDGTRLSIL.

This rearrangement joins TRBV30 to TRBJ2-7; TRBD2 aligns across 15 bases. V shed 3 bases, J shed 4 bases, and the junction held 4 bases outside the gene matches. CDR1 is GTSNPN and CDR2 is SVGIG in the germline V gene (reference sequence). The CDR3 consists of 15 residues. CDR3 loop: CAWRDGTSGRYEQYF. CDR3 DNA sequence: TGTGCCTGGAGGGACGGGACTAGCGGGAGGTACGAGCAGTACTTC.

The chain combines TRBV30 with TRBJ2-1, with D uncertain. Trimming removed 0 bases at V and 3 bases at J, with 9 bases between. This CDR3 has 14 amino acids. From germline, CDR1 is GTSNPN and CDR2 SVGIG (reference sequence). CDR3 residues: CAWSVKSGYNEQFF. In DNA, the CDR3 is TGTGCCTGGAGTGTAAAGTCGGGCTACAATGAGCAGTTCTTC. The entire variable domain, with the rest obtained from reference TRBV30 and TRBJ2-1, is as follows: SQTIHQWPATLVQPVGSPLSLECTVEGTSNPNLYWYRQAAGRGLQLLFYSVGIGQISSEVPQNLSASRPQDRQFILSSKKLLLSDSGFYLCAWSVKSGYNEQFFGPGTRLTVL.

This chain links TRBV2 with TRBJ2-3; 12 bases match TRBD2. CDR3 size: 15 residues. Germline CDR1 SNHLY, CDR2 FYNNEI. V dropped 8 bases and J dropped 2; count of bases not matched to a gene: 5. The CDR3 is CASGLAGIVTDTQYF. Here the CDR3 DNA reads TGTGCCAGCGGACTAGCGGGAATCGTCACAGATACGCAGTATTTT. The full variable domain, its missing parts supplied by reference TRBV2 and TRBJ2-3, is EPEVTQTPSHQVTQMGQEVILRCVPISNHLYFYWYRQILGQKVEFLVSFYNNEISEKSEIFDDQFSVERPDGSNFTLKIRSTKLEDSAMYFCASGLAGIVTDTQYFGPGTRLTVL.

This clone was detected a few times. The V call is TRBV4-1, the J call TRBJ2-3, with D maybe TRBD2 (6 bases). The CDR3 contains 16 residues. Germline V gene data show CDR1 as MGHRA and CDR2 as YSYEKL. Trimming cost V 1 base and J 3 bases, with 14 bases left between them. CDR3 nucleotides: TGCGCCAGCAGCCAAGGCCGCGGTAGCGGTACAGATACGCAGTATTTT. Its protein is CASSQGRGSGTDTQYF.

The genes are TRBV4-1 and TRBJ1-1, with D possibly matching TRBD1 (6 bases). Germline values: CDR1 MGHRA, CDR2 YSYEKL. V was shortened by 3 bases and J by 6 bases, with 11 bases between the two germline ends. The CDR3 covers 13 residues. CDR3 sequence: CASSHPRTAEAFF. The CDR3 bases are TGCGCCAGCAGCCACCCTCGGACAGCTGAAGCTTTCTTT.

The genes are TRBV7-2 and TRBJ2-7, with TRBD2 as a possible D gene (7 bases). The CDR3 extends over 11 amino acids. Trimming stripped 4 bases from V and 9 bases from J, with 10 bases between. Germline V gene lookup returns CDR1 SGHTA and CDR2 FQGNSA. CDR3 DNA sequence: TGTGCCAGCAGCTACGGGGGGCGGCAGTACTTC. This sequence encodes CASSYGGRQYF.

The chain employs TRBV7-3 and TRBJ2-4; TRBD1 aligns across 9 bases. This CDR3 is 14 amino acids long. V was pared by 5 bases and J by 7 bases, with 6 bases of the junction left unmatched. Germline-derived CDR1 and CDR2 are SGHTA and FQGTGA. The CDR3 nucleotides read TGTGCCAGCAGCCCCGGACAGGGGAGGAACATTCAGTACTTC. Translating it yields CASSPGQGRNIQYF.

The rearrangement uses TRBV15 and TRBJ2-7; D unclear. CDR3 length equals 12 residues. From germline, CDR1 is LNHNV and CDR2 YYDKDF (reference sequence). The V end was cut by 3 bases, the J end by 4 bases, with 7 bases between. CDR3 in DNA: TGTGCCACCAGCAGTAACCTTTACGAGCAGTACTTC. This encodes CATSSNLYEQYF.

The chain joins TRBV29-1 to TRBJ2-5; D gene ambiguous. Trimming removed 4 bases from V and 3 bases from J, with 9 bases in between. Germline CDR1 is SQVTM and CDR2 is ANQGSEA. The CDR3 sequence is 12 residues long. The CDR3 protein is CSVGRNEETQYF. Here the CDR3 DNA reads TGCAGCGTTGGTAGGAATGAAGAGACCCAGTACTTC. The full variable domain, with the rest looked up from reference TRBV29-1 and TRBJ2-5, is SAVISQKPSRDICQRGTSLTIQCQVDSQVTMMFWYRQQPGQSLTLIATANQGSEATYESGFVIDKFPISRPNLTFSTLTVSNMSPEDSSIYLCSVGRNEETQYFGPGTRLLVL.

This chain links TRBV27 with TRBJ2-1, with 8 nucleotides matching TRBD1. Germline V lookup: CDR1 MNHEY, CDR2 SMNVEV (reference sequence). CDR3 length: 16 residues. J lost 0 bases, V lost 1 base, and 2 bases had no gene match. CDR3 bases: TGTGCCAGCAGTTTATGGACAGGGAGCTCCTACAATGAGCAGTTCTTC. Translated: CASSLWTGSSYNEQFF.